These 27 T cell receptor beta chains came from one sample sequenced in a study of T cells in Graves' hyperthyroidism and ophthalmopathy. The source material, RNA transcripts, was used to amplify TCR beta CDR3 regions. HTBI primers were used for first-round RT-PCR of the TCR CDR3. TCRdb reanalysed the multiplex PCR reads using MiXCR and keeps one entry per CDR3 protein. Found here are around 270,000 distinct CDR3 sequences, roughly 18% of them singletons; the top ten hold under 45%. The sequenced material came from blood. Source of these receptors: a man over 45 with Graves' ophthalmopathy.

This clonotype was seen at least ten times. This rearrangement joins TRBV5-5 to TRBJ2-7; D perhaps matches TRBD1 (5 bases). CDR3 length: 15 residues. Trimming removed 4 bases from V and 2 bases from J, with 16 bases in between. Germline V gene sequence: CDR1 SGHKS, CDR2 YYEKEE (reference sequence). CDR3 sequence reads: CASSRIEGAAYEQYF. The DNA of the CDR3 is TGTGCCAGCAGCCGAATTGAAGGGGCCGCCTACGAGCAGTACTTC.

The J gene is TRBJ2-2, the V gene TRBV29-1; possible D gene TRBD2, 6 bases. Trimming shortened V by 6 bases and J by 6 bases, and 20 bases separated the two germline ends. Germline V gene sequence: CDR1 SQVTM, CDR2 ANQGSEA. CDR3 length: 15 residues. CDR3 nucleotides: TGCAGCGTGGAACCACACGGCGGGACGGCCGGGGAGCTGTTTTTT. Amino acid sequence: CSVEPHGGTAGELFF.

This clonotype was seen repeatedly, ten times or more. The gene calls are TRBV5-1 and TRBJ2-7; 7 nucleotides match TRBD1. V shed 4 bases, J shed 3 bases, and the junction held 13 bases outside the gene matches. Germline V lookup: CDR1 SGHRS, CDR2 YFSETQ. This CDR3 has 16 residues. The CDR3 DNA sequence: TGCGCCAGCAGCCCCGCCGACAGGGCCTACTACTACGAGCAGTACTTC. Its protein is CASSPADRAYYYEQYF.

Concerning this clonotype: One junction end disagrees with the germline gene, perhaps due to a read error. J is TRBJ2-7 and V is TRBV20-1, with 7 bases lining up with TRBD2. This CDR3 contains 16 residues. CDR1 is DFQATT, CDR2 SNEGSKA, per germline (reference sequence). The CDR3 is CSARGEAGRVSYEQYF. CDR3 nucleotides: TGCAGTGCTAGAGGGGAAGCGGGAAGGGTCTCCTACGAACAGTACTTC.

This clonotype showed up many times. The CDR3 DNA sequence: TGTGCCAGCAGCAATCCACGGGGGACAGGGGGATACGAGCAGTACTTC. This sequence encodes CASSNPRGTGGYEQYF. This sequence joins TRBV11-2 and TRBJ2-7, with 11 bases matching TRBD1. With 5 bases clipped from V and 4 bases from J, the junction kept 10 bases outside the gene matches. In germline, CDR1 is SGHAT, CDR2 FQNNGV. The CDR3 is 16 amino acids.

V and J are TRBV2 and TRBJ1-1; a weak D match, TRBD1 (6 bases). The germline V gene encodes CDR1 SNHLY and CDR2 FYNNEI. V lost 3 bases to trimming and J lost 5 bases, with 16 bases between them. CDR3 length equals 15 residues. In DNA form, the CDR3 reads TGTGCCAGCAGTGAGGCCTGGGGGCGGACAACTGAAGCTTTCTTT. Residues: CASSEAWGRTTEAFF.

The table lists this clonotype with a few counts. The chain has TRBV10-3 and TRBJ2-1, with D perhaps matching TRBD2 (6 bases). The germline CDR1 and CDR2 sequences are ENHRY and SYGVKD. This CDR3 spans 14 amino acids. V lost 10 bases to trimming and J lost 0 bases, with 13 bases between them. CDR3 residues: CATYTGGSYNEQFF. The CDR3 DNA is TGTGCCACCTACACCGGGGGCTCCTACAATGAGCAGTTCTTC.

In its sample, this clonotype was seen a few times. The rearrangement links TRBV28 to TRBJ2-3, with no clear D. From germline, CDR1 is MDHEN and CDR2 SYDVKM. V was clipped by 5 bases and J by 5 bases, with 14 bases between them. The CDR3 loop spans 14 amino acids. CDR3 DNA sequence: TGTGCCAGCAGTCGGACCCGGGCAGGAGATACGCAGTATTTT. Its protein product is CASSRTRAGDTQYF.

This clonotype was observed a few times. The J gene is TRBJ2-2, the V gene TRBV7-2; 7 nucleotides align to TRBD2. Per germline, CDR1 SGHTA and CDR2 FQGNSA. J gave up 0 bases and V 7 bases, and 2 bases lay outside the gene matches. The CDR3 is 14 residues long. The CDR3 DNA reads TGTGCCAGCAAAACTAGCGCGAACACCGGGGAGCTGTTTTTT. The encoded protein is CASKTSANTGELFF.

This clonotype was detected only a few times. The V call is TRBV5-8, the J call TRBJ2-5; TRBD2 aligns across 9 bases. Germline V gene lookup returns CDR1 SGHTS and CDR2 YDEGEE. This CDR3 contains 17 residues. V lost 0 bases to trimming and J lost 3 bases; unmatched junction nucleotides: 9. The CDR3 sequence is CASSLGELPSGEETQYF. Here the CDR3 DNA reads TGTGCCAGCAGCTTGGGGGAGTTACCTAGCGGGGAAGAGACCCAGTACTTC.

This clonotype was picked up many times. This chain joins TRBV7-3 and TRBJ2-5; possibly TRBD2 for D (7 bases). Germline V gene data show CDR1 as SGHTA and CDR2 as FQGTGA. V lost 2 bases and J 5 bases, leaving 12 bases between the germline ends. The CDR3 is 14 amino acids. The CDR3 bases are TGTGCCAGCAGCTTAGGGGGGGCAGGGGAGACCCAGTACTTC. The encoded protein is CASSLGGAGETQYF.

This clonotype was counted between two and nine times. The chain has TRBV19 and TRBJ2-3; D remains ambiguous. The CDR3 runs to 13 residues. V gave up 7 bases and J gave up 2 bases, with 10 bases separating them. Germline CDR1 LNHDA, CDR2 SQIVND (reference sequence). CDR3 region: CASKLRDTDTQYF. CDR3 nucleotide sequence: TGTGCCAGTAAGCTCCGAGACACAGATACGCAGTATTTT.

In this sample, this clonotype turned up many times. V and J are TRBV3-1 and TRBJ2-5, with 11 positions matching TRBD1. The CDR3 is made up of 14 amino acids. Germline V lookup: CDR1 LGHDT, CDR2 YNNKEL (reference sequence). V shed 5 bases, J shed 5 bases, and the junction held 4 bases outside the gene matches. The CDR3 DNA sequence: TGTGCCAGCAGCTCAGGGACAGGGGGGGAGACCCAGTACTTC. Protein: CASSSGTGGETQYF.

This sequence joins TRBV24-1 and TRBJ2-1, with a possible D match to TRBD1 (6 bases). CDR3 length: 16 amino acids. CDR1 is KGHDR and CDR2 is SFDVKD in the germline V gene. Between the trimmed V and J ends, which lost 4 bases and 0 bases, there was a span of 12 bases. In DNA, the CDR3 is TGTGCCACCAGTGACACCGGGACAATCTCCTACAATGAGCAGTTCTTC. It encodes CATSDTGTISYNEQFF.

This chain joins TRBV3-1 and TRBJ1-2; a weak D match, TRBD1 (6 bases). V lost 5 bases and J lost 6, with 19 bases in between. The CDR3 spans 15 residues. The germline V gene encodes CDR1 LGHDT and CDR2 YNNKEL (reference sequence). The CDR3 nucleotides are TGTGCCAGCAGCTTCGGTAGGGGGAAGGAGAATGGCTACACCTTC. This translates into CASSFGRGKENGYTF.

This clonotype has ten or more counts. This chain connects TRBV7-8 to TRBJ2-7; 7 bases map to TRBD2. This CDR3 comprises 13 residues. CDR1 and CDR2 (germline): SGHVS, FQNEAQ. Trimming at V came to 6 bases and at J to 5 bases, leaving 7 bases not matched to a gene. The chain's CDR3 is CASRNTGTNEQYF. As DNA, the CDR3 is TGTGCCAGCAGAAATACCGGGACTAACGAGCAGTACTTC.

This clonotype was counted only a few times. V and J are TRBV6-1 and TRBJ1-2; D call uncertain. Germline assignment: CDR1 MNHNS and CDR2 SASEGT. V shed 1 base and J shed 4 bases, with 7 bases lying between them. The CDR3 has 13 residues. In DNA form, the CDR3 reads TGTGCCAGCAGTGAAGGTGGGATCTATGGCTACACCTTC. Its protein is CASSEGGIYGYTF.

About this clonotype itself: A much larger clone differs by one base, so this may be a read error. The chain recombines TRBV28 with TRBJ1-1; possibly TRBD1 for D (5 bases). Germline CDR1 MDHEN, CDR2 SYDVKM. This CDR3 contains 13 residues. This chain's CDR3 is CVSSFGTVTEAFF. For the CDR3, the DNA is TGTGTCAGCAGTTTCGGGACCGTCACTGAAGCTTTCTTT. The full variable domain, rest sourced from reference TRBV28 and TRBJ1-1, is DVKVTQSSRYLVKRTGEKVFLECVQDMDHENMFWYRQDPGLGLRLIYFSYDVKMKEKGDIPEGYSVSREKKERFSLILESASTNQTSMYLCVSSFGTVTEAFFGQGTRLTVV.

This clonotype was seen ten or more times. The chain joins TRBV2 to TRBJ2-1, with 7 nucleotides matching TRBD2. V lost 4 bases and J lost 5; bases outside the gene matches: 8. Per germline, CDR1 SNHLY and CDR2 FYNNEI. This CDR3 spans 15 amino acids. Here the CDR3 reads CASSARGSLNNEQFF. CDR3 nucleotide sequence: TGTGCCAGCAGTGCGCGCGGGAGTCTGAACAATGAGCAGTTCTTC.

This clonotype was counted ten times or more. The rearrangement links TRBV3-1 to TRBJ2-1; TRBD1 might be the D (6 bases). CDR1 is LGHDT and CDR2 is YNNKEL in the germline V gene (reference sequence). The length of the CDR3 is 14 residues. V gave up 3 bases and J gave up 13 bases, with 19 bases separating them. In DNA, the CDR3 is TGTGCCAGCAGCCAGGCCCGATCTGGGGGCCCACAGTTCTTC. This translates into CASSQARSGGPQFF.

This clonotype was counted only a few times. The chain carries TRBV28 and TRBJ2-5, with D hard to call. Germline loops: CDR1 MDHEN, CDR2 SYDVKM. The CDR3 consists of 12 residues. The CDR3 here is CAIGNWGETQYF. CDR3 DNA: TGTGCGATCGGAAACTGGGGAGAGACCCAGTACTTC.

This clonotype was counted ten times or more. The chain joins TRBV13 to TRBJ1-1; TRBD1 aligns across 10 bases. The ends lost 5 bases at V and 4 bases at J; junction bases unmatched: 7. Germline V lookup: CDR1 PRHDT, CDR2 FYEKMQ (reference sequence). The CDR3 is 15 amino acids. Here the CDR3 DNA reads TGTGCCAGCAGCGGGACAGGGGAGAGGAGCACTGAAGCTTTCTTT. This sequence encodes CASSGTGERSTEAFF. The variable domain in full, with the rest retrieved from reference TRBV13 and TRBJ1-1, is AAGVIQSPRHLIKEKRETATLKCYPIPRHDTVYWYQQGPGQDPQFLISFYEKMQSDKGSIPDRFSAQQFSDYHSELNMSSLELGDSALYFCASSGTGERSTEAFFGQGTRLTVV.

J is TRBJ1-2 and V is TRBV20-1; D is possibly TRBD1 (5 bases). The ends were cut back, 3 bases at V and 4 bases at J, with 15 bases in the middle. The CDR3 contains 14 residues. Germline V gene lookup returns CDR1 DFQATT and CDR2 SNEGSKA (reference sequence). This CDR3 reads CSARPVGGSYGYTF. Here the CDR3 DNA reads TGCAGTGCTAGGCCGGTCGGGGGAAGCTATGGCTACACCTTC.

The V call is TRBV11-2, the J call TRBJ2-7; possibly TRBD1 for D (6 bases). V was cut by 4 bases and J by 1 base, with 14 bases left in between. Looked up from germline, CDR1 is SGHAT and CDR2 is FQNNGV. This CDR3 is built from 15 residues. As DNA, the CDR3 is TGTGCCAGCAGCTCTGCCCGGGACACTTCCTACGAGCAGTACTTC. Translated, it gives CASSSARDTSYEQYF.

The chain couples TRBV4-1 to TRBJ2-2; 9 bases are shared with TRBD1. Germline CDR1 is MGHRA and CDR2 is YSYEKL. CDR3 length: 16 residues. With V trimmed by 3 bases and J by 3 bases, 5 bases remained unmatched. In DNA, the CDR3 is TGCGCCAGCAGCCACCCCCGGACAGGGGACACCGGGGAGCTGTTTTTT. The encoded protein is CASSHPRTGDTGELFF.

This clonotype was detected ten times or more. V usage is TRBV27 and J usage is TRBJ1-1, with TRBD1 as a possible D gene (5 bases). The V end was cut by 0 bases, the J end by 5 bases, with 10 bases between. Germline assignment: CDR1 MNHEY and CDR2 SMNVEV (reference sequence). The CDR3 runs 14 residues. As DNA, the CDR3 is TGTGCCAGCAGTTTATCTGGGACGGCGACTGAAGCTTTCTTT. Protein product: CASSLSGTATEAFF.

This clonotype was observed at least ten times. The chain links TRBV30 to TRBJ1-3; D is unresolved. Deletions cut 5 bases from V and 4 bases from J, with 12 bases between. The CDR3 is 13 amino acids. CDR1 and CDR2 (germline): GTSNPN, SVGIG (reference sequence). This CDR3 is CAWALARGNTIYF. In nucleotides, the CDR3 is TGTGCCTGGGCCTTGGCAAGGGGAAACACCATATATTTT.